This T cell receptor (beta chain) was captured by sequencing in a study of T cell changes during pregnancy in multiple sclerosis. V lost 4 bases to trimming and J lost 0 bases, with 9 bases between them. The CDR3 loop spans 14 amino acids. CDR1 is KGHSH, CDR2 LQKENI, per germline. The protocol was immunoSEQ multiplex PCR, while the TCRdb copy is restricted to in-frame clones and leaves out a portion. The sample carries about 15,000 clones, around 96% recorded once. This TCR was sampled from a female donor with multiple sclerosis, enrolled in a pregnancy study. The chain joins TRBV18 to TRBJ1-1; D possibly corresponds to TRBD1 (6 bases). Sequenced here: peripheral blood, sampled in the third trimester of pregnancy. CDR3 sequence reads: CASSRDRLNTEAFF. CDR3 bases: TGTGCCAGCTCACGCGACAGGTTGAACACTGAAGCTTTCTTT.